The subject of this entry is one T cell receptor (beta chain). 13 Jbeta primers and 60 Vbeta primers were used for the PCR. Method: immunoSEQ multiplex PCR; TCRdb's copy keeps in-frame clones and lacks some. This repertoire shows roughly 130,000 clones, around 80% found once; its top ten account for less than 6.5%. The source of the sample is a study of cytomegalovirus exposure and HLA in healthy donors. This clonotype was obtained from a young man in good health and CMV-seronegative. Sequenced material: PBMCs.

The CDR3 DNA sequence: TGTGCCAGCAGCGTAGTGGGTCAGGGCTCAGACTCTGGAAACACCATATATTTT. This gives the protein CASSVVGQGSDSGNTIYF. This rearrangement joins TRBV9 to TRBJ1-3; D is perhaps TRBD1 (5 bases). CDR1 is SGDLS and CDR2 is YYNGEE in the germline V gene. With 0 bases removed from V and 0 bases from J, the gap between germline ends came to 16 bases. The CDR3 loop spans 18 amino acids.